Presented here are 19 T cell receptor beta chains from one specimen sequenced in a study of vaccination effects on CD4 cells after COVID-19 (dated by TCRdb to between 2021 and 2024). The ViraFEST assay stimulated PBMC with viral peptide pools and then used TCR sequencing to identify antigen-specific CD4+ T cell clonotypes by expansion. After 10 days of culture, CD4+ T cells were isolated with the EasySep CD4+ T cell isolation kit. Convalescent patients had PCR-confirmed SARS-CoV-2 infection between March and December 2020, before Alpha, Beta and Delta variants emerged in the United States. Two doses of either the BNT162b2 or the mRNA-1273 mRNA SARS-CoV-2 vaccine were administered to participants. No cognate antigen is known for these TCRs. The library was obtained by the immunoSEQ multiplex PCR assay. TCRdb took this table from immuneACCESS and kept in-frame rearrangements with V and J called. Such tables lack part of the clones; where checked against another copy, unresolved V genes explain under half of the gap, and the rest is unexplained. This sample comprises 15,000 or so clones, 76% of them detected only once. Clones ranked in the top ten supply just under 25% of the sample.

The sequencing used CD4+ T cells from PBMCs cultured with HCoV-NL63 spike peptides, collected after COVID-19 vaccination. What the cell subset or site label conveys for this sample: HCoV-NL63 spike overlapping peptide pool stimulation. The source of these receptors is a human donor who had a prior SARS-CoV-2 infection.

This chain links TRBV15 with TRBJ1-1, with TRBD1 matching over 7 bases. Germline CDR1 LNHNV, CDR2 YYDKDF (reference sequence). CDR3 length equals 13 residues. J gave up 12 bases and V 1 base, and 8 bases lay outside the gene matches. CDR3: CATSRVLDRFTFF. CDR3 DNA sequence: TGTGCCACCAGCAGAGTCCTGGACAGGTTCACTTTCTTT.

This clone was counted a single time. V gene TRBV15 combines with J gene TRBJ2-7; D call uncertain. V was trimmed by 0 bases and J by 0 bases, leaving 9 bases between them. The CDR3 sequence is 15 residues long. The V gene's germline CDR1 is LNHNV and CDR2 YYDKDF (reference sequence). CDR3 loop: CATSRDSRYSYEQYF. The CDR3 region has the DNA TGTGCCACCAGCAGAGATTCACGGTACTCCTACGAGCAGTACTTC.

The chain links TRBV27 to TRBJ1-4, with 7 bases aligning to TRBD1. Germline V gene data show CDR1 as MNHEY and CDR2 as SMNVEV (reference sequence). The ends lost 2 bases at V and 4 bases at J; junction bases unmatched: 4. This CDR3 contains 15 residues. CDR3 in amino acids: CASSLMGQNNEKLFF. Written as DNA, the CDR3 is TGTGCCAGCAGTTTAATGGGACAGAATAATGAAAAACTGTTTTTT.

This clone was counted a few times. The rearrangement uses TRBV27 and TRBJ2-2, with TRBD2 identical over 8 bases. V dropped 3 bases and J dropped 0; count of bases not matched to a gene: 6. Germline lookup yields CDR1 MNHEY and CDR2 SMNVEV (reference sequence). CDR3 length: 17 amino acids. The CDR3 reads CASSLLAGPPNTGELFF. CDR3 bases: TGTGCCAGCAGTTTGTTAGCGGGGCCCCCGAACACCGGGGAGCTGTTTTTT.

The V call is TRBV18, the J call TRBJ2-5; D is tentatively TRBD1 or TRBD2 (5 bases each). CDR3 size: 13 residues. CDR1 and CDR2 from the germline V gene are KGHSH and LQKENI. Trimming took 6 bases from V and 0 from J, leaving 8 bases between them. The CDR3 protein is CASSGTDQETQYF. CDR3 bases: TGTGCCAGCTCCGGGACGGACCAAGAGACCCAGTACTTC.

This clone was detected once. The chain recombines TRBV10-3 with TRBJ1-1, with TRBD1 matching over 7 bases. Germline CDR1 ENHRY, CDR2 SYGVKD. CDR3 length: 17 residues. The V and J ends lost 3 bases and 3 bases, in that order; junction bases with no gene match: 13. CDR3 amino acids: CAISDVHSIQGDTEAFF. CDR3 DNA: TGTGCCATCAGTGACGTCCACTCGATTCAGGGGGACACTGAAGCTTTCTTT.

The chain has TRBV5-1 and TRBJ2-1; 10 bases match TRBD2. The CDR3 sequence is 15 residues long. J lost 8 bases, V lost 4 bases, and 9 bases had no gene match. CDR1 and CDR2 from the germline V gene are SGHRS and YFSETQ. The CDR3 nucleotides are TGCGCCAGCAGCAAAGGGGGACTAGCGTCCCATGAGCAGTTCTTC. It encodes CASSKGGLASHEQFF.

This sequence joins TRBV9 and TRBJ1-3, with a tentative D call TRBD1 (5 bases). CDR3 length: 14 amino acids. The germline V gene encodes CDR1 SGDLS and CDR2 YYNGEE. The V end was cut by 2 bases, the J end by 3 bases, with 9 bases between. The CDR3, as DNA: TGTGCCAGCAGCGTTGGGCAGGGTGGAAACACCATATATTTT. Translation gives CASSVGQGGNTIYF. The whole variable domain, remainder taken from reference TRBV9 and TRBJ1-3, is DSGVTQTPKHLITATGQRVTLRCSPRSGDLSVYWYQQSLDQGLQFLIQYYNGEERAKGNILERFSAQQFPDLHSELNLSSLELGDSALYFCASSVGQGGNTIYFGEGSWLTVV.

The V call is TRBV5-1, the J call TRBJ2-5; D is perhaps TRBD1 or TRBD2 (5 bases each). Trimming cost V 4 bases and J 1 base, with 11 bases left between them. The CDR3 runs to 14 residues. Germline lookup yields CDR1 SGHRS and CDR2 YFSETQ. The CDR3 bases are TGCGCCAGCAGCCCCCAGGGAGTCCAAGAGACCCAGTACTTC. As protein: CASSPQGVQETQYF.

The chain uses TRBV7-8 and TRBJ1-1; D uncertain. V dropped 2 bases and J dropped 4 bases, with 5 bases sitting between them. Germline loops: CDR1 SGHVS, CDR2 FQNEAQ. There are 12 residues in the CDR3. The DNA of the CDR3 is TGTGCCAGCAGCTTAACGGGCACTGAAGCTTTCTTT. Amino acids: CASSLTGTEAFF.

This clone was seen once. The chain couples TRBV21-1 to TRBJ2-5; TRBD1, the D gene given by the table, was not confirmed from the DNA. TRBV21-1 is noted as a pseudogene. This CDR3 is built from 16 residues. The CDR3 bases are TGTGCCAGCAGGAAAGGGGCAGGGGGACTCCAAGAGACCCAGTACTTC. It codes for CASRKGAGGLQETQYF.

This clone was seen a single time. The rearrangement joins TRBV5-1 to TRBJ2-1, with D perhaps TRBD1 (5 bases). CDR3 length equals 22 residues. Germline V CDR1 and CDR2: SGHRS, YFSETQ. V was clipped by 0 bases and J by 0 bases, with 28 bases between them. CDR3 in DNA: TGCGCCAGCAGCTTGGCCGGTAAAGCTAGGGGTGGCGGACCAAGCTCCTACAATGAGCAGTTCTTC. Translating gives CASSLAGKARGGGPSSYNEQFF.

The chain combines TRBV6-6 with TRBJ2-7; 9 bases match TRBD1. This CDR3 has 13 amino acids. Germline CDR1 MNHNY, CDR2 SVGAGI (reference sequence). Unmatched junction bases numbered 5, after V lost 5 bases and J lost 6 bases. The CDR3 DNA is TGTGCCAGCAGTACAGGGGGCGCGGCCGAGCAGTACTTC. Amino acid sequence: CASSTGGAAEQYF.

On this clone: At one of its ends the junction is not consistent with the germline gene, which may arise from a read error. This chain uses TRBV5-1 with TRBJ2-7; the D gene is possibly TRBD1 (5 bases). Per germline, CDR1 SGHRS and CDR2 YFSETQ. This CDR3 spans 13 amino acids. The CDR3 protein is CASRLDTTYEQYF. The CDR3 DNA reads TGCGCCAGCAGATTGGACACCACCTACGAGCAGTACTTC. Looking up the rest from reference TRBV5-1 and TRBJ2-7 gives the full variable domain: KAGVTQTPRYLIKTRGQQVTLSCSPISGHRSVSWYQQTPGQGLQFLFEYFSETQRNKGNFPGRFSGRQFSNSRSEMNVSTLELGDSALYLCASRLDTTYEQYFGPGTRLTVT.

J is TRBJ2-1 and V is TRBV7-2, with D possibly matching TRBD2 (6 bases). Germline V gene sequence: CDR1 SGHTA, CDR2 FQGNSA. V lost 2 bases and J lost 3, with 11 bases in between. The CDR3 consists of 15 residues. The CDR3 is CASSLRREVYNEQFF. The CDR3 DNA reads as TGTGCCAGCAGCTTAAGGCGGGAAGTCTACAATGAGCAGTTCTTC.

The chain is built from TRBV4-3 and TRBJ2-3; 9 bases match TRBD2. The length of the CDR3 is 17 residues. The trim removed 0 bases at V and 6 bases at J, leaving 10 bases unmatched. Germline V gene lookup returns CDR1 LGHNA and CDR2 YSLEER. The CDR3 reads CASSQDPIAGDTDTQYF. The CDR3 DNA is TGCGCCAGCAGCCAAGATCCTATAGCGGGAGATACGGATACGCAGTATTTT.

The chain employs TRBV10-3 and TRBJ2-3; no clear D. V was shortened by 0 bases and J by 0 bases, with 10 bases between the two germline ends. There are 16 residues in the CDR3. From germline, CDR1 is ENHRY and CDR2 SYGVKD. The CDR3 DNA reads as TGTGCCATCAGTGAGTCGTACGCCCTCAGCACAGATACGCAGTATTTT. Translating gives CAISESYALSTDTQYF.

The V and J genes are TRBV3-1 (or the pseudogene TRBV3-2) and TRBJ2-7; a weak D match, TRBD1 (6 bases). CDR3 length: 13 amino acids. Germline CDR1 is LGHDT and CDR2 is YNNKEL (reference sequence). Trimming cost V 2 bases and J 9 bases, with 14 bases left between them. The CDR3 DNA is TGTGCCAGCAGCCAACCAGGGGACAATCGGCAGTACTTC. It encodes CASSQPGDNRQYF.

The chain recombines TRBV18 with TRBJ1-3, with D maybe TRBD1 (6 bases). This CDR3 contains 15 residues. Per germline, CDR1 KGHSH and CDR2 LQKENI. V lost 4 bases and J 0 bases, leaving 10 bases between the germline ends. CDR3 sequence: CASSQQGISGNTIYF. The CDR3 DNA follows: TGTGCCAGCTCACAACAGGGCATCTCTGGAAACACCATATATTTT.